Described below is a single TCR beta chain sequence and its context. Its antigen is not known. Template for every sorted-subset replicate PCR totaled about 0.2 ug DNA, 30,000 to 35,000 T cell genomes. Sequenced by immunoSEQ multiplex PCR; TCRdb stores in-frame clones only, minus some. The profile covers roughly 2,000,000 clones, with 80% to 95% appearing a single time and less than 2% taken by the ten largest. This CDR3 region has 15 residues. With 0 bases removed from V and 3 bases from J, the gap between germline ends came to 8 bases. Germline CDR1 reads LGHNA; CDR2 reads YSLEER. Naive CD8 populations comprised CD45RO-negative cells positively selected for CCR7, excluding terminally differentiated effector memory CD45RA+ cells. The data were taken from a study of shared clonotypes between healthy human individuals. Overall study findings and caveats: Large sequencing depth failed to make sorted-subset sequencing complete, rarefaction showed.

V and J are TRBV4-3 and TRBJ2-2; D is undetermined. Specimen: naive CD8+ T cells from PBMCs. The sequence was collected from a man aged 18 to 30 in good health. Some clones in this sample may be carry-over from other donors' samples. CDR3 protein: CASSQERTYTGELFF. CDR3 bases: TGCGCCAGCAGCCAAGAGCGGACGTACACCGGGGAGCTGTTTTTT.